The present T cell receptor beta chain was sequenced within a study of blood T cell repertoires in COVID-19. About the research overall: Collection of acute and convalescent COVID-19 samples took place in the United States, Italy and Spain. T cells, B-cell-depleted T cells, or PBMCs provided the cDNA or gDNA that served as material.

This CDR3 has 19 residues. In germline, CDR1 is LNHDA, CDR2 SQIVND (reference sequence). With 2 bases clipped from V and 0 bases from J, the junction kept 10 bases outside the gene matches. Authors' analysis steps: Amplifying reference gene primers gave estimates of nucleated cell counts. The data were produced by immunoSEQ multiplex PCR, yet TCRdb's version contains in-frame clones alone and is incomplete. That table gives V, J and clone size, and the DNA gave D and trimming. The sample includes some 350,000 clones, around 87% seen only once; the top ten take roughly 5%. Donors in Cohort 3 counted as recovered after two negative PCRs, clearance, or symptom resolution.

The chain has TRBV19 and TRBJ1-6; 7 nucleotides align to TRBD1. Sequenced material: PBMCs or T cells enriched from blood (not recorded which). The sequence derives from a woman aged 30 to 39 who had recovered from COVID-19. In nucleotides, the CDR3 is TGTGCCAGTAGTATAAGCCCCGCGAGGGGGCCCTCCTATAATTCACCCCTCCACTTT. Its translation is CASSISPARGPSYNSPLHF. The variable domain in full, completed from reference TRBV19 and TRBJ1-6, reads DGGITQSPKYLFRKEGQNVTLSCEQNLNHDAMYWYRQDPGQGLRLIYYSQIVNDFQKGDIAEGYSVSREKKESFPLTVTSAQKNPTAFYLCASSISPARGPSYNSPLHFGNGTRLTVT.